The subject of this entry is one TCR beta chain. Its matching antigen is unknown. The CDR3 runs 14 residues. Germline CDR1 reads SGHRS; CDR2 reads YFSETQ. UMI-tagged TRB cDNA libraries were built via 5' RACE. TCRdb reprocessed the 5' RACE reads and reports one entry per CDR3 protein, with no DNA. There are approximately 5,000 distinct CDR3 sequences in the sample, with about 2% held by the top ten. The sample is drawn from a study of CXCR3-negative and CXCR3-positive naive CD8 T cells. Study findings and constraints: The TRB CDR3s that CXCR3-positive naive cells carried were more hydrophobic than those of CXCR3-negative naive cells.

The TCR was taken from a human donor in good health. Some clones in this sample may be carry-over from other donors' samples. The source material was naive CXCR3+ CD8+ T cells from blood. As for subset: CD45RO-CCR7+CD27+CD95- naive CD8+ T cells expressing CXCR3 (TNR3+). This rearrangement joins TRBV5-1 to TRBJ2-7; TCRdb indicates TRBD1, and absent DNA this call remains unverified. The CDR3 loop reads CASSPTTGTHEQYF.